This T cell receptor (beta chain) derives from a study of human T cells and chemical hapten exposure. MiXCR, applied by TCRdb to the RACE reads, yields one record per CDR3 protein. Of 60,000 to 70,000 distinct CDR3 sequences listed, roughly 9.7% are singletons. V gave up 8 bases and J gave up 4 bases, with 21 bases separating them. CDR3 size: 16 residues. Germline loops: CDR1 MNHEY, CDR2 SMNVEV (reference sequence). Time point defined: pre-sensitization, week 0. Treatment described: therapeutic diphenylcyclopropenone sensitization with weekly scalp DPC. From whole blood left unfractionated, total RNA was extracted.

The origin of this receptor is a woman aged 45-59 years with alopecia areata. Some clones in this sample may be carry-over from other donors' samples. Material: whole blood, obtained in connection with sensitization to the hapten diphenylcyclopropenone (DPC). V and J are TRBV27 and TRBJ2-1, with a weak D call TRBD2 (5 bases). The CDR3 region has the DNA TGTGCCAGCGAGGCTAGCAGGAGAGGTTTGTACAATGAGCAGTTCTTC. This codes for CASEASRRGLYNEQFF.